This T cell receptor beta chain was sequenced for a study of PD-1 blockade in classical Hodgkin lymphoma. About the study: Nivolumab 3 mg/kg was given intravenously every 2 weeks. The study, taken as a whole, reports: The study found that TCR diversity rose significantly by C4D1 in CD4+ but not CD8+ cells. Newly diagnosed patients reportedly trailed healthy donors in baseline TCR diversity.

With regard to this clone: The antigen is not known.

This CDR3 contains 13 residues. V was trimmed by 5 bases and J by 6 bases, leaving 10 bases between them. Germline CDR1 SSHAT, CDR2 FNYEAQ (reference sequence). Produced via immunoSEQ multiplex PCR; TCRdb's table is partial and in-frame only. Of 34,000 or so clones in the sample, approximately 90% are singletons; the top ten hold 0.25% to 0.35%. Documented time point: cycle 4 day 1 (C4D1), after more than five weeks of nivolumab. With no exception, relapse followed autologous stem cell transplantation in all patients, and brentuximab vedotin exposure varied. Negative selection with magnetic separation was used to purify CD4+ T cells from thawed PBMCs.

The V and J genes are TRBV7-7 and TRBJ2-2; D not resolved. Sequences were derived from CD4+ T cells from blood, sampled before the fourth cycle of nivolumab. The sequence derives from a human donor with classical Hodgkin lymphoma. In nucleotides, the CDR3 is TGTGCCAGCAGCCTTATAGATTCCGGGGAGCTGTTTTTT. This codes for CASSLIDSGELFF.